This T cell receptor beta chain was obtained from a study of identical twins. General study results and limits: Within cord blood, abundant beta clonotypes carried fewer insertions, but memory repertoires showed no such trend. Within monozygotic twins, out-of-frame TCR alpha sharing was underestimated by the models.

Only a few counts were recorded for this clonotype. Its antigen is unknown. A universal primer site was incorporated via template switching, and the cDNA contained unique molecular identifiers. Each CDR3 protein is one row after TCRdb ran MiXCR on the 5' RACE reads. This table has 200,000 to 250,000 distinct CDR3 sequences, 6.5% to 8.5% appearing once. CDR3 length equals 10 residues. Trimming cost V 4 bases and J 12 bases; bases outside gene matches: 4. The V gene's germline CDR1 is SQVTM and CDR2 ANQGSEA. These data were also filed under a second study, of yellow fever vaccine responses in identical twins.

V is TRBV29-1 and J is TRBJ1-2; 8 bases line up with TRBD1. The sequence was collected from a woman under 30 in good health. The specimen was memory (CD45RO+) T cells sorted from blood. The CDR3 here is CSVGTGLNTF. The CDR3 DNA reads TGCAGCGTTGGGACAGGGTTGAACACCTTC.